The clone carrying this TCR beta chain occurred many times. The antigen is undetermined. The record originates from a study of spatial heterogeneity in lung cancer. On the study more broadly: Compared with alpha-chain sequences, beta-chain sequences were consistently detected in greater numbers. Tumor-region TCR transcript counts correlated strongly with a T cell module score from matched bulk RNA-seq. General observations from the study: Expanded intratumoral alpha and beta TCR counts tracked tumor mutation counts.

The germline CDR1 and CDR2 sequences are SGHRS and YFSETQ. The V end lost 3 bases, the J end lost 4 bases, and 14 bases lay between the germline ends. This CDR3 has 15 amino acids. One entry per CDR3 protein results from TCRdb running MiXCR on the 5' RACE reads. Of about 100,000 distinct CDR3 sequences listed, 4% to 4.5% are singletons. Described time point: sample taken at primary tumor resection. TCRs were sequenced from unsorted whole RNA of tumor, nontumor lung or PBMC. Sequenced here: lung tumor tissue, sampled at surgery. The receptor comes from a male donor with early-stage non-small cell lung cancer. The chain couples TRBV5-1 to TRBJ2-4; D may correspond to TRBD1 or TRBD2 (5 bases each). The CDR3 spells CASSWNGAQKNIQYF. CDR3 nucleotides: TGCGCCAGCAGCTGGAACGGGGCTCAAAAAAACATTCAGTACTTC.